The text below deals with one T cell receptor (beta chain). This clonotype was observed once. Its antigen remains undetermined. This may be a read error, as it is one base from a much larger clone. Likely a read error: the CDR3 ends without its conserved phenylalanine or tryptophan. The Immunoverse kit was used to build TCR libraries from approximately 410 ng RNA, with molecular barcoded adaptors covering alpha/delta and beta/gamma chains. TCR library preparation used the same RNA that was used for transcriptome sequencing. An Illumina HiSeq 4000 with 2 x 150 cycles was used to sequence the TCR libraries. In the source study's methods: TCR reads were aligned to human V, D, J and C references and assembled into CDR3 clonotypes with MiXCR, including quality filtering and error correction. The tcR package in R was used to analyze clonotype counts and gene usage diversity. For inspection of raw mapping reads, RNA-seq reads were mapped by STAR aligner version 2.5.3a onto GRCh37 of the human genome. To test the effect of sequencing depth on detected clonotypes, IR-seq fastq files were randomly downsampled using Seqtk 1.3. TCRdb trimmed public reads at Q25 via fastp, called clones via MiXCR and kept in-frame beta chains. Rows matching on CDR3 protein sequence are summarized as one entry with the most common DNA and genes. The V and J calls shown here were made by TCRdb, not taken from the authors' results. This sample comprises more than 20,000 distinct CDR3 sequences, around a fifth of them detected only once. The biggest ten clones account for roughly 15% of the sample.

This sample was included in a study of read filtering for tumor transcriptome and immune sequencing (dated by TCRdb to 2019 to 2021). For the study in its entirety: The cohort was composed of some 16 male and roughly 13 female patients, with a mean age of approximately 66 years and an age range of roughly 45 to 90. By revised international staging, 8 or 9 patients were R-ISS I, approximately 15 were R-ISS II and roughly 7 were R-ISS III. After DNase treatment, whole-transcriptome libraries were prepared with the TruSeq RNA Access Library Prep Kit. TCR-region mapped reads per sample ranged from about 3.5 to 10.27 million with IR-seq versus only about 75 to 1,400 with RNA-seq. The study compared TCR repertoires from targeted immune repertoire sequencing and bulk whole-transcriptome sequencing run on the same bone marrow samples. One main goal was a read-filtering strategy for immune repertoire data, in particular deciding whether clonotypes backed by only one read should be removed. Results and caveats for the whole study, not just this receptor: Rather than purified T cells, the sorted CD138-negative fraction was a mixed bone marrow immune population. Clonotypes were captured by IR-seq at much higher depth and more reliably than by RNA-seq, and smaller IR-seq throughput was sufficient for identification of most shared clonotypes. The correlation between IR-seq and RNA-seq shared clonotype proportions rose when single-read clonotypes were removed. In IR-seq, roughly 79% of clonotypes but 3% to 4.5% of total reads were represented by single-read clonotypes, whereas in RNA-seq, about 70% of clonotypes and around 45% of reads were represented by single-read clonotypes.

Each patient had bone marrow sampled at the time of active disease. Ficoll-Hypaque density gradient centrifugation was used to isolate bone marrow mononuclear cells. Myeloma plasma cells were removed and CD138-negative cells were collected by negative selection after labeling with CD138 magnetic microbeads on a MACS separator. Flow cytometry on an Attune NxT with CD138 antibodies was used to check the purity of the isolated cells. Total RNA was extracted with TRIzol reagent and quantified with a NanoDrop spectrophotometer. Paired RNA-seq and IR-seq were performed on each patient's CD138-negative bone marrow sample. Ends trimmed: V by 0 bases, J by 4 bases; bases unmatched to a gene: 5. The germline V gene gives CDR1 as SGHRS and CDR2 as YFSETQ. The CDR3 contains 16 residues when both ends are counted. Only the CDR3 region is kept as DNA, spanning 48 bases read in frame from base 1.

The V gene is TRBV5-1 and the J gene is TRBJ2-2; 8 bases in the junction line up with TRBD1. Sequencing input: a population of CD138-negative cells sorted from bone marrow. This sample's cell subset or site label indicates: bone marrow mononuclear cells depleted of CD138+ plasma/myeloma cells by negative magnetic selection. The TCR was taken from a donor at least 40 years old with multiple myeloma. The CDR3 protein sequence reads: CASSLDPQGVTGELFL. At the DNA level, the sequence is TGCGCCAGCAGCTTGGATCCACAGGGGGTCACCGGGGAGCTGTTTCTT.